This is a list of T cell receptor beta chains from one sample in a study of a mutant IDH1 vaccine in newly diagnosed glioma. TCRdb keeps only in-frame clones here, not all; method: immunoSEQ multiplex PCR. The data contain more than 35,000 clones, approximately 81% of them singletons. No cognate antigen is known for these TCRs. The sequences come from PBMCs, collected from a glioma patient whose treatment included an IDH1 peptide vaccine. The source of these receptors is a woman aged 40 to 50 with glioma. Some clones in this sample may be carry-over from other donors' samples. Each CDR3 is given without its conserved first and last residue. Each record gives: J gene, V gene, clone size, CDR3 protein. Clone sizes are given selectively: once, few, many, or a class where the clone is expanded.

j_gene: TRBJ2-3; v_gene: TRBV12-5; abundance: once; CDR3aa: ASGKSPNTDTQY
j_gene: TRBJ2-1; v_gene: TRBV5-4; abundance: .; CDR3aa: ASSLGGLAGGANEQF
j_gene: TRBJ1-4; v_gene: TRBV6-1; abundance: .; CDR3aa: AVGREKLF
j_gene: TRBJ2-7; v_gene: TRBV2; abundance: .; CDR3aa: ASSERAKQY
j_gene: TRBJ1-1; v_gene: TRBV5-4; abundance: .; CDR3aa: ASRDGLNTEAF
j_gene: TRBJ2-4; v_gene: TRBV19; abundance: once; CDR3aa: ASSPQGSAKNIQY
j_gene: TRBJ1-4; v_gene: TRBV9; abundance: .; CDR3aa: ASSVVGRGTGFEKLF
j_gene: TRBJ1-1; v_gene: TRBV27; abundance: .; CDR3aa: ASSPGRISTEAF
j_gene: TRBJ1-5; v_gene: TRBV9; abundance: .; CDR3aa: ASGYNQPQH
j_gene: TRBJ1-1; v_gene: TRBV4-3; abundance: .; CDR3aa: ASSHRGTGNTEAF
j_gene: TRBJ2-5; v_gene: TRBV15; abundance: .; CDR3aa: ATSWRFSTPRETQY
j_gene: TRBJ2-7; v_gene: TRBV2; abundance: .; CDR3aa: ASGQGYEQY
j_gene: TRBJ2-1; v_gene: TRBV29-1; abundance: .; CDR3aa: SVDGGGYNEQF
j_gene: TRBJ2-1; v_gene: TRBV14; abundance: few; CDR3aa: ASSHLAGAGGNEQF
j_gene: TRBJ2-2; v_gene: TRBV29-1; abundance: few; CDR3aa: SVRGRGTGELF
j_gene: TRBJ2-1; v_gene: TRBV6-5; abundance: .; CDR3aa: ASTSYNEQF
j_gene: TRBJ2-6; v_gene: TRBV21-1; abundance: .; CDR3aa: ASFIREGRAGANVLT
j_gene: TRBJ2-2; v_gene: TRBV5-1; abundance: few; CDR3aa: ASSLVGTGAGGELF
j_gene: TRBJ2-5; v_gene: TRBV9; abundance: .; CDR3aa: ASSVNPLQETQY
j_gene: TRBJ2-7; v_gene: TRBV5-5; abundance: .; CDR3aa: ASSPWDLIEQY
j_gene: TRBJ2-2; v_gene: TRBV9; abundance: .; CDR3aa: ASSSKNTGELF
j_gene: TRBJ2-5; v_gene: TRBV2; abundance: .; CDR3aa: ASGSSGSETQY
j_gene: TRBJ2-1; v_gene: TRBV9; abundance: .; CDR3aa: ASAEAGVNEQF
j_gene: TRBJ2-1; v_gene: TRBV7-9; abundance: once; CDR3aa: ASSVTGGSKNEQF
j_gene: TRBJ1-4; v_gene: TRBV25-1; abundance: .; CDR3aa: ASSESKDRGDEKLF
j_gene: TRBJ2-1; v_gene: TRBV21-1; abundance: .; CDR3aa: ASSTGDRINNEQF
j_gene: TRBJ1-2; v_gene: TRBV11-2; abundance: medium-sized; CDR3aa: ASSSGRGAFT
j_gene: TRBJ2-4; v_gene: TRBV29-1; abundance: few; CDR3aa: SVELLAGTNIQY
j_gene: TRBJ2-7; v_gene: TRBV27; abundance: .; CDR3aa: ASSYTQGGVWY
j_gene: TRBJ2-7; v_gene: TRBV14; abundance: .; CDR3aa: ASSLNTRTEQY
j_gene: TRBJ2-7; v_gene: TRBV14; abundance: once; CDR3aa: ASSHFPGHRYEQY
j_gene: TRBJ1-4; v_gene: TRBV10-3; abundance: few; CDR3aa: ASTQGQVGKLF
j_gene: TRBJ2-7; v_gene: TRBV6-1; abundance: .; CDR3aa: ASSDGWGSGGNEQY
j_gene: TRBJ1-1; v_gene: TRBV7-6; abundance: .; CDR3aa: ASSLAGPPMNTEAF
j_gene: TRBJ2-3; v_gene: TRBV4-1; abundance: few; CDR3aa: ASSQLGLAGPKDNPDTQY
j_gene: TRBJ1-6; v_gene: TRBV4-3; abundance: .; CDR3aa: ASSPQGNNSPLH
j_gene: TRBJ2-3; v_gene: TRBV6-5; abundance: few; CDR3aa: ASSYSLPNTDTQY
j_gene: TRBJ1-1; v_gene: TRBV6-6; abundance: .; CDR3aa: ASSSDTEAF
j_gene: TRBJ2-2; v_gene: TRBV28; abundance: .; CDR3aa: ASHPGSTGELF
j_gene: TRBJ2-7; v_gene: TRBV29-1; abundance: .; CDR3aa: SVVDIDSAYEQY
j_gene: TRBJ2-7; v_gene: TRBV6-5; abundance: .; CDR3aa: ASGLTPGNSYEQY
j_gene: TRBJ1-2; v_gene: TRBV6-6; abundance: .; CDR3aa: ASSPGGNRGYT
j_gene: TRBJ2-7; v_gene: TRBV9; abundance: .; CDR3aa: ASSGDGPYEQY
j_gene: TRBJ1-4; v_gene: TRBV28; abundance: .; CDR3aa: ASRRTRGTNEKLF
j_gene: TRBJ2-3; v_gene: TRBV9; abundance: .; CDR3aa: ASSVVSGGDADTQY
j_gene: TRBJ2-3; v_gene: TRBV7-8; abundance: once; CDR3aa: ASSLEPRGRATDTQY
j_gene: TRBJ1-6; v_gene: TRBV21-1; abundance: .; CDR3aa: AGTRLYNSPLH
j_gene: TRBJ1-5; v_gene: TRBV6-5; abundance: .; CDR3aa: ASRGTGAVGPQH
j_gene: TRBJ2-7; v_gene: TRBV9; abundance: few; CDR3aa: ASSVALELGEQY
j_gene: TRBJ2-7; v_gene: TRBV7-6; abundance: .; CDR3aa: ASSLADRGYEQY
j_gene: TRBJ2-1; v_gene: TRBV4-2; abundance: once; CDR3aa: ASSQDEYNEQF
j_gene: TRBJ1-3; v_gene: TRBV28; abundance: .; CDR3aa: ASSLRQGAAGNTIY
j_gene: TRBJ1-1; v_gene: TRBV7-3; abundance: .; CDR3aa: ASSITSVQGNTEAF
j_gene: TRBJ1-1; v_gene: TRBV28; abundance: .; CDR3aa: AASGGQGGGAEAF
j_gene: TRBJ2-1; v_gene: TRBV19; abundance: .; CDR3aa: ASSPDVGQGYNEQF
j_gene: TRBJ1-2; v_gene: TRBV5-4; abundance: .; CDR3aa: ASTAGRVEGYT
j_gene: TRBJ1-4; v_gene: TRBV6-5; abundance: .; CDR3aa: ASSQQPGRSEKLF
j_gene: TRBJ1-1; v_gene: TRBV28; abundance: once; CDR3aa: ASSSAGDTEAF
j_gene: TRBJ2-3; v_gene: TRBV29-1; abundance: .; CDR3aa: SVRPSSTDTQY